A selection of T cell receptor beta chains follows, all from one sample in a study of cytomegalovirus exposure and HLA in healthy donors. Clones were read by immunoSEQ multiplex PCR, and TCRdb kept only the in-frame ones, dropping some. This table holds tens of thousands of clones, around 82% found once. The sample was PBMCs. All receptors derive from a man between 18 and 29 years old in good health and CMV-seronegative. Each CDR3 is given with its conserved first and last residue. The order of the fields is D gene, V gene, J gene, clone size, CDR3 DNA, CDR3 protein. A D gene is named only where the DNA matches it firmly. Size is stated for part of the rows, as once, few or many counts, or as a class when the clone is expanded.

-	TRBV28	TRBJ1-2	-	TGTGCCAGCAGCTCCCGGGGTTATGGCTACACCTTC	CASSSRGYGYTF
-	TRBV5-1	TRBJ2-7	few	TGCGCCAGCAGCTTGGCCTCGGGTCCCGAGCAGTACTTC	CASSLASGPEQYF
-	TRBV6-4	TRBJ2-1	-	TGTGCCAGCAGCCCTCGGGGGGCGGAAAATGAGCAGTTCTTC	CASSPRGAENEQFF
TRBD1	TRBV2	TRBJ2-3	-	TGTGCCAGCAGCGCCCGACAGGGCTCAGATACGCAGTATTTT	CASSARQGSDTQYF
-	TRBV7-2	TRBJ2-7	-	TGTGCCAGCAGCTTTTCGGAGGGCCGGGTCAACGAGCAGTACTTC	CASSFSEGRVNEQYF
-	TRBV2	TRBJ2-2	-	TGTGCCAGCGCTAGGGAGGGGGAGTTCGGGGAGCTGTTTTTT	CASAREGEFGELFF
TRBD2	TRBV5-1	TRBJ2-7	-	TGCGCCAGCAGCCAAAACGGGAGGGAGGCCTACGAGCAGTACTTC	CASSQNGREAYEQYF
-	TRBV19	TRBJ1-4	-	TGTTCCAAAGGTCGGACAGAGGATGAAAAACTGTTTTTT	CSKGRTEDEKLFF
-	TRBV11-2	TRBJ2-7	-	TGTGCCAGCAGCTTAGTGGGTTACAGGACCTACGAGCAGTACTTC	CASSLVGYRTYEQYF
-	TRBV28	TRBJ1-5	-	TGTGCCAGCAGTTTACCCACTTACAATCAGCCCCAGCATTTT	CASSLPTYNQPQHF
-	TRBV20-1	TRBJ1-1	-	TGCAGTGCTTTCGACAGTTTGCGGCCTTTCTTT	CSAFDSLRPFF
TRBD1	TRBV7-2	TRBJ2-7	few	TGTGCCAGCAGCGCCGGGGACAGAGCCTACGAGCAGTACTTC	CASSAGDRAYEQYF
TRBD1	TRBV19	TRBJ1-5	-	TGTGCCAGTAGTATAGATCTTCAGGGGGGCGGCAATCAGCCCCAGCATTTT	CASSIDLQGGGNQPQHF
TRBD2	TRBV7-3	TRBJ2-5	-	TGTGCCAGCAGCTTAGCGGGGGGCCGATCAAGAGAGACCCAGTACTTC	CASSLAGGRSRETQYF
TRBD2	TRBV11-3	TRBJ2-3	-	TGTGCCAGCAGCTTAGGCGGGGGGGCTAGCACAGATACGCAGTATTTT	CASSLGGGASTDTQYF
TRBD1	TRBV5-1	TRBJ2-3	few	TGCGCCAGCAGCTTGGTGGGACAGGGGACAGATACGCAGTATTTT	CASSLVGQGTDTQYF
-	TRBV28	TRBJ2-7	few	TGTGCCAGCAGTCCCTCCAAGACTAGACGGCAGTACTTC	CASSPSKTRRQYF
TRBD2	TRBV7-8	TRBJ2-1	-	TGTGCCAGCAGCCGAATCGGACTAGTCGCCTACAATGAGCAGTTCTTC	CASSRIGLVAYNEQFF
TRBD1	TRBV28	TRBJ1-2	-	TGTGCCAGCAGTTTAGGAGGACAGGGATCTAACTATGGCTACACCTTC	CASSLGGQGSNYGYTF
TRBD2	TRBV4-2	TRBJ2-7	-	TGTGCCAGCAGCCAAAACCTCAATAGCGGGATCTACGAGCAGTACTTC	CASSQNLNSGIYEQYF
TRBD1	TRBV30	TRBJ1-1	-	TGTGCCGGGACAGTAAACACTGAAGCTTTCTTT	CAGTVNTEAFF
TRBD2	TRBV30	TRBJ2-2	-	TGTGCCTGGAGTGGTCGGGGGGGAACGAACACCGGGGAGCTGTTTTTT	CAWSGRGGTNTGELFF
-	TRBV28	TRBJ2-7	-	TGTGCCAGCAGCTTCTTCTGGCGGACGGGAAGCTCCTACGAGCAGTACTTC	CASSFFWRTGSSYEQYF
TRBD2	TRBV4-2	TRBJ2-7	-	TGTGCCAGCAGCCAAGGGACTAGCGGGGGGTCCCACTCCTACGAGCAGTACTTC	CASSQGTSGGSHSYEQYF
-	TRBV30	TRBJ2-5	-	TGTGCCTGGACCCGCAGGGATGAGACCCAGTACTTC	CAWTRRDETQYF
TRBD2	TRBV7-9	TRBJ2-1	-	TGTTCCAGCGTTCGGGTTGAACTAGCGGGGGGACGGAATGAGCAGTTCTTC	CSSVRVELAGGRNEQFF
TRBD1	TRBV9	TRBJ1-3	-	TGTGCCAGCAGCACTCCTGAAGGACAGGGGGCTATAAGCTCTGGAAACACCATATATTTT	CASSTPEGQGAISSGNTIYF
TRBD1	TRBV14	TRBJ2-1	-	TGTGCCAGCAGCCAGCCGGGACAGGGGTTAGGAAACAATGAGCAGTTCTTC	CASSQPGQGLGNNEQFF
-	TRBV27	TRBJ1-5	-	TGTGCCAGCAGTTTTCAGTTCACCCACGCCCAGCATTTT	CASSFQFTHAQHF
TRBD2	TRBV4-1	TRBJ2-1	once	TGCGCCAGCAGCCTATCATTTCTAGCGGGGGAAGAGTTCTTC	CASSLSFLAGEEFF
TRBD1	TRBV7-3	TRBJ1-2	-	TGTGCCAGCAGCTATCAGACAGGGACGTTTTATGGCTACACCTTC	CASSYQTGTFYGYTF
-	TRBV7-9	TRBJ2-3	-	TGTGCCAGCAGCTTAGTTTTGGGCTCAGATACGCAGTATTTT	CASSLVLGSDTQYF
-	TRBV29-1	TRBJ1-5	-	TGCAGCGTGTCGCTCTCGACAGACAATCAGCCCCAGCATTTT	CSVSLSTDNQPQHF
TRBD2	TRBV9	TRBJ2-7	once	TGTGCCAGCAGCGTTAGTACCGGACTAGCGGTATCCTACGAGCAGTACTTC	CASSVSTGLAVSYEQYF
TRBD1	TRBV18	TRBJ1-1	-	TGTGCCAGCTCGTCCCGGGACAGGAACACTGAAGCTTTCTTT	CASSSRDRNTEAFF
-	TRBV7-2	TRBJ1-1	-	TGTGCCAGCAGCTTAGATCGGGGGAACACTGAAGCTTTCTTT	CASSLDRGNTEAFF